The T cell receptor beta chain under discussion was sequenced for a study of identical twins. The study, taken as a whole, reports: These conclusions were based on statistical analysis (cross-sectional, not following the same donors). Abundant beta clonotypes from cord blood bore fewer insertions; memory repertoires lacked this pattern. Within monozygotic twins, out-of-frame TCR alpha sharing was underestimated by the models.

cDNA molecules carried unique molecular identifiers, and template switching added a universal primer site. TCRdb recomputed calls from the 5' RACE reads with MiXCR, one row per CDR3 protein. The repertoire consists of some 460,000 distinct CDR3 sequences, with 14% occurring once and the leading ten covering around 0.48%. The germline CDR1 and CDR2 sequences are WNHNN and SYGVQD (reference sequence). The CDR3 extends over 15 amino acids. V was trimmed by 3 bases and J by 1 base, leaving 12 bases between them. This clonotype came up a few times. As yet, its antigen is unknown. The same sample was also used in a study of yellow fever vaccine responses in identical twins.

The V and J genes are TRBV10-1 and TRBJ2-5, with D possibly matching TRBD2 (5 bases). The sequenced sample was CD4+ T cells sorted from blood. The clonotype was recovered from a woman aged 18-29 years in good health. CDR3 coding DNA: TGCGCCAGCAGTGACTCCGGTCTAGCCCAAGAGACCCAGTACTTC. Translating it yields CASSDSGLAQETQYF.